This T cell receptor beta chain was identified in a study of cytomegalovirus exposure and HLA in healthy donors. Vbeta (60) and Jbeta (13) primers were used in the PCR. Using immunoSEQ multiplex PCR, the repertoire was profiled, and TCRdb retains in-frame clones only, with some absent. The sample shows around 100,000 clones, roughly four fifths of them seen only once. From germline, CDR1 is MDHEN and CDR2 SYDVKM. The CDR3 is 15 residues long. Losses at the gene ends were 5 bases for V and 2 bases for J; bases not matched to a gene: 3. This receptor was taken from a man aged 25 to 40 in good health and CMV-seropositive. Sequenced sample: PBMCs. The V and J genes are TRBV28 and TRBJ2-6; 7 bases align to TRBD1. The CDR3 loop is CASSQGGAGANVLTF. The CDR3, as DNA: TGTGCCAGCAGTCAAGGGGGCGCTGGGGCCAACGTCCTGACTTTC.